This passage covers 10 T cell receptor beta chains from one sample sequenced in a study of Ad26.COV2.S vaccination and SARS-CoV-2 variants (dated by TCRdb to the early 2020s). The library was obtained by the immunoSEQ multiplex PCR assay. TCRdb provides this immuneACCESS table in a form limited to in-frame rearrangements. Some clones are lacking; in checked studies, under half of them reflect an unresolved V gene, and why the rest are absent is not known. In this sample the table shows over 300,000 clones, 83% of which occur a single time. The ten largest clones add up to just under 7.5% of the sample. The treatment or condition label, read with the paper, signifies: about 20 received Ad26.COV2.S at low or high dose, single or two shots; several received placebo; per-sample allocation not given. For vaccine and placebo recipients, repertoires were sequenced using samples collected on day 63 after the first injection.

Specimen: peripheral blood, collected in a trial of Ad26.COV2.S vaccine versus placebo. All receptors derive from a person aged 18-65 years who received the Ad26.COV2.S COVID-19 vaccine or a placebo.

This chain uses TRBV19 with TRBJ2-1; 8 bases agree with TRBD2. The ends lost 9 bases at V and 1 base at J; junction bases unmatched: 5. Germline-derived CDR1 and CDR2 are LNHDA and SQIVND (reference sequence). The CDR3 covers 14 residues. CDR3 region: CASDSGASYNEQFF. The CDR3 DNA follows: TGTGCCAGCGATAGCGGGGCTTCCTACAATGAGCAGTTCTTC.

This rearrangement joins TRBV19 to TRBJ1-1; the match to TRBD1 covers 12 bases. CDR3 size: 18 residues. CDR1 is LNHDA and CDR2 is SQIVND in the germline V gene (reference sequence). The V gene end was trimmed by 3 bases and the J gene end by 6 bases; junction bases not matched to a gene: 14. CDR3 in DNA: TGTGCCAGTAGTATCTCATTAGGCTGGGACAGGGGGCACGCTGAAGCTTTCTTT. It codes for CASSISLGWDRGHAEAFF. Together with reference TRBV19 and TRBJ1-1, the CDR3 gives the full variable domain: DGGITQSPKYLFRKEGQNVTLSCEQNLNHDAMYWYRQDPGQGLRLIYYSQIVNDFQKGDIAEGYSVSREKKESFPLTVTSAQKNPTAFYLCASSISLGWDRGHAEAFFGQGTRLTVV.

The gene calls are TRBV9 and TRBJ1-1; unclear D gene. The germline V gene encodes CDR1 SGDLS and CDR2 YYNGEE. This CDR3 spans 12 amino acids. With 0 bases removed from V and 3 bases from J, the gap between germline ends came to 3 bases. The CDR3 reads CASSVADTEAFF. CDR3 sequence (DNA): TGTGCCAGCAGCGTAGCTGACACTGAAGCTTTCTTT.

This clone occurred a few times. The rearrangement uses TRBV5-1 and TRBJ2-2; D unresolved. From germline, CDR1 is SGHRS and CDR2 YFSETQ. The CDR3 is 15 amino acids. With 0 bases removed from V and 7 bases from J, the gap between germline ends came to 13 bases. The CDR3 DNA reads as TGCGCCAGCAGCTTGGGCGTGATTGGAAGCGGGGAGCTGTTTTTT. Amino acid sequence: CASSLGVIGSGELFF.

CDR3 in DNA: TGTGCCACCAGTGATTTTAGGGACTATAGCGGGGAGCTGTTTTTT. Translating it yields CATSDFRDYSGELFF. This chain uses TRBV24-1 with TRBJ2-2, with 7 bases fitting TRBD2. Germline assignment: CDR1 KGHDR and CDR2 SFDVKD. Germline trimming cut 1 base from V and 7 bases from J; bases unmatched to any gene: 5. CDR3 length: 15 residues.

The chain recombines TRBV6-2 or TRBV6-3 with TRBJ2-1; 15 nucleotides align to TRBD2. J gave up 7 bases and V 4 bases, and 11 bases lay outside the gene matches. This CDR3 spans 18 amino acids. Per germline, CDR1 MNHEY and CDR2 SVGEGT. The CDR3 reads CASSSHRTSGGASNEQFF. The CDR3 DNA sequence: TGTGCCAGCAGTTCCCATAGGACTAGCGGGGGGGCGAGTAATGAGCAGTTCTTC.

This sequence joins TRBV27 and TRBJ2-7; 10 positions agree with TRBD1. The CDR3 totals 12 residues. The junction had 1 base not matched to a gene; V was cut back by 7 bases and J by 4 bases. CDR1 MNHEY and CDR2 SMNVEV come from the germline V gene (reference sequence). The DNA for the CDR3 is TGTGCCAGCATGGGACAGGGGTACGAGCAGTACTTC. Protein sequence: CASMGQGYEQYF.

The CDR3 DNA follows: TGCGCCAGCAGCCTCGAGTCCTCCGGCAGTGAGCAGTTCTTC. Encoded protein: CASSLESSGSEQFF. The rearrangement joins TRBV5-1 to TRBJ2-1; D gene uncertain. V lost 4 bases and J 9 bases, leaving 17 bases between the germline ends. From germline, CDR1 is SGHRS and CDR2 YFSETQ. This CDR3 has 14 residues.

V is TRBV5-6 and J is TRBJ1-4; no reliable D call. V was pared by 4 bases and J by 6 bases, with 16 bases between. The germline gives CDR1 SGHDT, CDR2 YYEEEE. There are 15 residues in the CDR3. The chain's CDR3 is CASSGLGQVDEKLFF. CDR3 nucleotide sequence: TGTGCCAGCAGCGGCTTAGGGCAGGTGGATGAAAAACTGTTTTTT.

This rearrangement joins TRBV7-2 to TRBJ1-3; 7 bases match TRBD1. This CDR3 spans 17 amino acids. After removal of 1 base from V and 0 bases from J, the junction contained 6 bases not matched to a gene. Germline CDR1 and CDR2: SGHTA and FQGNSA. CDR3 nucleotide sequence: TGTGCCAGCAGCTTAGGAGGGGGCAGAATCTCTGGAAACACCATATATTTT. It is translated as CASSLGGGRISGNTIYF. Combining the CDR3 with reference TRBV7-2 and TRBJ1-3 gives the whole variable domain GAGVSQSPSNKVTEKGKDVELRCDPISGHTALYWYRQSLGQGLEFLIYFQGNSAPDKSGLPSDRFSAERTGGSVSTLTIQRTQQEDSAVYLCASSLGGGRISGNTIYFGEGSWLTVV.